This T cell receptor beta chain was profiled in a study of T cell clonotyping in hematopoietic cell transplantation. Study conclusions and caveats: Graft donor and pretransplant recipient Inverse Simpson Index values predicted broader posttransplant TCR diversity. Recipient TCR diversity dropped after transplant; expanded clonotypes rose from day 30 to 180. Without cell sorting, CD4 versus CD8 contributions remain unresolved.

Samples: about 28 days before transplant, then days 30, 100 and 180 after. Note on this clone: The antigen is unknown.

Germline V gene lookup returns CDR1 LNHNV and CDR2 YYDKDF (reference sequence). This CDR3 contains 17 residues. Trimming stripped 1 base from V and 7 bases from J, with 20 bases between. Produced via immunoSEQ multiplex PCR; TCRdb's table is partial and in-frame only. The table includes over 25,000 clones, 80% to 95% detected once. The material was PBMCs, obtained 100 days after allogeneic stem cell transplant. The clonotype originates from a female patient aged 50-59 years who had an allogeneic stem cell transplant from a related donor, so the T cells may come from the graft donor. Some clones in this sample may be carry-over from other donors' samples. V usage is TRBV15 and J usage is TRBJ1-5; D is perhaps TRBD1 (6 bases). CDR3 in DNA: TGTGCCACCAGCAGAGGGGGTTTAGGGGGGACGAGGCAGCCCCAGCATTTT. It is translated as CATSRGGLGGTRQPQHF.